Following are 8 T cell receptor beta chains from one sample sequenced in a study of cytomegalovirus exposure and HLA in healthy donors. The PCR contained 60 Vbeta and 13 Jbeta primers. Sequencing used immunoSEQ multiplex PCR; TCRdb keeps in-frame clones, though not all of them. The table records about 170,000 clones, roughly 88% of them present only once. The sequenced material came from PBMCs. All receptors derive from a boy aged 2 to 10 in good health and CMV-seronegative.

The CDR3 region has the DNA TGTGCCAGCAGTGCAGGAACAGGGTTTAATTCACCCCTCCACTTT. Translating gives CASSAGTGFNSPLHF. This chain links TRBV2 with TRBJ1-6, with D possibly being TRBD1 (6 bases). Trimming removed 4 bases at V and 6 bases at J, with 13 bases between. CDR3 size: 15 residues. Per germline, CDR1 SNHLY and CDR2 FYNNEI.

The J gene is TRBJ1-1, the V gene TRBV5-6; D perhaps matches TRBD1 (5 bases). The CDR3 is made up of 14 amino acids. The V gene's germline CDR1 is SGHDT and CDR2 YYEEEE. Trimming removed 3 bases from V and 4 bases from J, with 13 bases in between. Here the CDR3 reads CASSWTSAGTEAFF. DNA of the CDR3: TGTGCCAGCAGCTGGACATCGGCTGGCACTGAAGCTTTCTTT.

The chain has TRBV5-4 and TRBJ1-6; TRBD1 matches at 7 bases. Germline V gene data show CDR1 as SGHNT and CDR2 as YYREEE (reference sequence). This CDR3 is 16 amino acids long. J was trimmed by 0 bases and V by 4 bases; bases with no gene match: 4. In DNA form, the CDR3 reads TGTGCCAGCAGCCGCGGGGACAGCTCCTATAATTCACCCCTCCACTTT. It is translated as CASSRGDSSYNSPLHF.

This clone was detected only a few times. J is TRBJ1-3 and V is TRBV21-1. TRBV21-1 is deemed a pseudogene. There are 16 residues in the CDR3. CDR3 in amino acids: CASSIWPLERGNTIYF. DNA of the CDR3: TGTGCCAGCAGCATCTGGCCACTTGAGCGGGGAAACACCATATATTTT.

The chain joins TRBV6-5 to TRBJ2-5; 7 bases line up with TRBD1. Germline V lookup: CDR1 MNHEY, CDR2 SVGAGI. The V gene end was trimmed by 6 bases and the J gene end by 5 bases; junction bases not matched to a gene: 6. The CDR3 contains 13 residues. The CDR3 DNA follows: TGTGCCAGCAGGCGACAGGGCGGGGAGACCCAGTACTTC. As protein: CASRRQGGETQYF.

The chain links TRBV28 to TRBJ1-2, with D perhaps TRBD1 (5 bases). Looked up from germline, CDR1 is MDHEN and CDR2 is SYDVKM. The CDR3 spans 14 residues. V was shortened by 4 bases and J by 2 bases, with 11 bases between the two germline ends. The CDR3 sequence is CASSSDRTNYGYTF. CDR3 DNA: TGTGCCAGCAGTTCCGACAGAACAAACTATGGCTACACCTTC.

The chain is built from TRBV5-4 and TRBJ2-3; weak D call: TRBD1 (6 bases). This CDR3 region has 13 residues. V was shortened by 7 bases and J by 3 bases, with 12 bases between the two germline ends. Germline V lookup: CDR1 SGHNT, CDR2 YYREEE (reference sequence). CDR3 DNA sequence: TGTGCCAGCGGAACTACAGGGACAGATACGCAGTATTTT. It encodes CASGTTGTDTQYF.

The rearrangement uses TRBV5-1 and TRBJ2-3, with 7 bases identical to TRBD2. Losses at the gene ends were 0 bases for V and 3 bases for J; bases not matched to a gene: 7. The V gene's germline CDR1 is SGHRS and CDR2 YFSETQ. This CDR3 is 16 amino acids long. The chain's CDR3 is CASSLGGGPRTDTQYF. The CDR3, as DNA: TGCGCCAGCAGCTTGGGGGGAGGGCCACGGACAGATACGCAGTATTTT.